This T cell receptor (beta chain) was observed in a study of blood T cell repertoires in COVID-19. Study as a whole: Acute-phase and convalescent COVID-19 samples originated in the United States, Italy and Spain. From T cells, B-cell-depleted T cells, or PBMCs came the material, which was cDNA or gDNA.

The germline V gene encodes CDR1 LGHDT and CDR2 YNNKEL (reference sequence). The CDR3 has 13 amino acids. The V gene lost 4 bases and the J gene lost 5 bases, with 9 bases spanning the gap. Authors' analysis steps: Quantification of nucleated cells was approximated via reference gene primer amplification. TCRdb's copy holds only in-frame clones and misses some; the assay was immunoSEQ multiplex PCR. V, J and clone size reflect that table, while D and trimming were determined from the DNA. The table records fewer than 200,000 clones, approximately 81% of them present only once. This rearrangement joins TRBV3-1 (or the pseudogene TRBV3-2) to TRBJ1-5; D is perhaps TRBD1 (5 bases). The clonotype was recovered from a man between 40 and 49 years old with acute or convalescent COVID-19. Sequenced: peripheral blood. Written as DNA, the CDR3 is TGTGCCAGCAGCCCGGGGGTATATCAGCCCCAGCATTTT. Translating it yields CASSPGVYQPQHF.